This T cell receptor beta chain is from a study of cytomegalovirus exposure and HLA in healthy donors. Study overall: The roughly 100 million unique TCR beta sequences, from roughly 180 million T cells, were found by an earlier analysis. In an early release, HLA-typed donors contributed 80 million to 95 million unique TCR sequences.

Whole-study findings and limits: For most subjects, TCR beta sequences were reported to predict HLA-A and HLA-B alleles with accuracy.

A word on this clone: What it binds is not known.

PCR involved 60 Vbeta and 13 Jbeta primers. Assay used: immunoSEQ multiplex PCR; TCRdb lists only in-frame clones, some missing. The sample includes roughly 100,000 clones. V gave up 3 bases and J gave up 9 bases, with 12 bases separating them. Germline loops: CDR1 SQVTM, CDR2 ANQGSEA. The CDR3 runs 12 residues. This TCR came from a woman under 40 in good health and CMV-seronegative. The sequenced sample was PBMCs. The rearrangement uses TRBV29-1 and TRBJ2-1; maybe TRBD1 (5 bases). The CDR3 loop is CSVDFNDSEQFF. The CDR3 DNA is TGCAGCGTTGACTTCAACGACAGTGAGCAGTTCTTC.